What follows is one TCR beta chain and its context. The antigen remains unidentified. The entry originates in a study of multiple sclerosis patients with progressive multifocal leukoencephalopathy. Overall study context: The control group, sampled over time, had multiple sclerosis, received natalizumab and did not develop PML. Overall study results and limits: Expanded clones at PML onset predated and persisted through natalizumab therapy. TRBV and TRBJ usage showed no common pattern when PML developed.

The table came from immunoSEQ multiplex PCR; TCRdb's copy has only in-frame clones and leaves some out. The sample has 25,000 to 35,000 clones, 80% to 95% seen once; the top ten hold roughly 2%. As to time point: before natalizumab initiation. T0 refers to blood drawn before natalizumab was first infused. The CDR3 is made up of 16 amino acids. V shed 3 bases and J 2 bases; nucleotides not matched to a gene: 4. Per germline, CDR1 LGHNA and CDR2 YSLEER. The sequence was collected from a young man with multiple sclerosis. The gene calls are TRBV4-3 and TRBJ2-3; 11 bases map to TRBD2. What was sequenced was PBMCs. The CDR3 nucleotides are TGCGCCAGCAGCCAGGAACTAGCGGGAGTCACAGATACGCAGTATTTT. Residues: CASSQELAGVTDTQYF.